This T cell receptor (beta chain) originates from a study of Graves' ophthalmopathy and Graves' hyperthyroidism. V was pared by 10 bases and J by 4 bases, with 13 bases between. The length of the CDR3 is 12 residues. Per the germline V gene, CDR1 is MNHEY and CDR2 is SVGEGT. This clonotype came up many times. Using RNA transcripts, the TCR beta CDR3 regions were amplified. The authors performed first-round RT-PCR with HTBI primers and then a second-round multiplex PCR. From the multiplex PCR reads, TCRdb called clonotypes with MiXCR, one entry per CDR3 protein. The sample holds 500,000 to 700,000 distinct CDR3 sequences, approximately 21% seen once.

The clonotype was recovered from a woman younger than 30 with stable Graves' hyperthyroidism. Some clones in this sample may be carry-over from other donors' samples. Sequenced material: peripheral blood. This chain connects TRBV6-2 or TRBV6-3 to TRBJ1-2; D unclear. The CDR3 reads CATALLGYGYTF. The CDR3 DNA is TGTGCCACCGCTCTCCTAGGCTATGGCTACACCTTC.